This is a list of T cell receptor beta chains from one sample in a study of cytomegalovirus exposure and HLA in healthy donors. Some clones are missing from TCRdb's copy, which holds only in-frame ones; the method was immunoSEQ multiplex PCR. In the table there are over 120,000 clones, about 74% of which are singletons. Sequenced input: PBMCs. These receptors all come from a man aged 18 to 29 in good health and CMV-seropositive. Each CDR3 is given with its conserved first and last residue. D genes are given only for firm matches.

len: 14
v_gene: TRBV7-9
j_gene: TRBJ2-3
d_gene: -
CDR3aa: CASSSQSGTDTQYF
CDR3nt: TGTGCCAGCAGCTCACAGAGTGGCACAGATACGCAGTATTTT

len: 15
v_gene: TRBV9
j_gene: TRBJ2-2
d_gene: -
CDR3aa: CASSPLSKNTGELFF
CDR3nt: TGTGCCAGCAGCCCTTTAAGCAAGAACACCGGGGAGCTGTTTTTT

len: 14
v_gene: TRBV29-1
j_gene: TRBJ2-3
d_gene: -
CDR3aa: CSPLILLQTDTQYF
CDR3nt: TGCAGCCCCCTTATCCTCTTACAGACAGATACGCAGTATTTT

len: 13
v_gene: TRBV7-6
j_gene: TRBJ1-1
d_gene: -
CDR3aa: CASSLGGHTEAFF
CDR3nt: TGTGCCAGCAGCTTAGGAGGGCACACTGAAGCTTTCTTT

len: 15
v_gene: TRBV28
j_gene: TRBJ1-5
d_gene: -
CDR3aa: CASVQGIRGNQPQHF
CDR3nt: TGTGCCAGCGTACAGGGCATTCGTGGCAATCAGCCCCAGCATTTT

len: 17
v_gene: TRBV6-1
j_gene: TRBJ1-5
d_gene: TRBD1
CDR3aa: CASSANSGTGSNQPQHF
CDR3nt: TGTGCCAGCAGTGCGAACTCCGGGACAGGGAGCAATCAGCCCCAGCATTTT

len: 17
v_gene: TRBV10-3
j_gene: TRBJ2-3
d_gene: -
CDR3aa: CAISESNLGGRADTQYF
CDR3nt: TGTGCCATCAGTGAGTCGAATCTCGGGGGTAGGGCAGATACGCAGTATTTT

len: 14
v_gene: TRBV10-3
j_gene: TRBJ1-1
d_gene: -
CDR3aa: CAISGDTLNTEAFF
CDR3nt: TGTGCCATTTCAGGGGACACTCTGAACACTGAAGCTTTCTTT

len: 14
v_gene: TRBV6-5
j_gene: TRBJ1-5
d_gene: -
CDR3aa: CASSRGTEDQPQHF
CDR3nt: TGTGCCAGCAGCCGCGGGACGGAAGATCAGCCCCAGCATTTT

len: 15
v_gene: TRBV5-1
j_gene: TRBJ2-3
d_gene: TRBD1
CDR3aa: CASSPDRAFGDTQYF
CDR3nt: TGCGCCAGCAGCCCGGACAGGGCGTTCGGGGATACGCAGTATTTT

len: 14
v_gene: TRBV19
j_gene: TRBJ2-7
d_gene: -
CDR3aa: CASSRPGNSYEQYF
CDR3nt: TGTGCCAGTAGTAGGCCAGGGAACTCCTACGAGCAGTACTTC

len: 15
v_gene: TRBV5-1
j_gene: TRBJ2-7
d_gene: -
CDR3aa: CASSLGSGSSYEQYF
CDR3nt: TGCGCCAGCAGCTTAGGTTCGGGGAGCTCCTACGAGCAGTACTTC

len: 15
v_gene: TRBV5-4
j_gene: TRBJ1-4
d_gene: TRBD1
CDR3aa: CASSPPPGGGEKLFF
CDR3nt: TGTGCCAGCAGCCCACCCCCAGGGGGCGGTGAAAAACTGTTTTTT

len: 14
v_gene: TRBV18
j_gene: TRBJ2-2
d_gene: -
CDR3aa: CASSPDRNTGELFF
CDR3nt: TGTGCCAGCTCACCGGACAGGAACACCGGGGAGCTGTTTTTT

len: 13
v_gene: TRBV6-5
j_gene: TRBJ2-5
d_gene: TRBD1
CDR3aa: CASSLQGAETQYF
CDR3nt: TGTGCCAGCAGTTTACAGGGGGCAGAGACCCAGTACTTC

len: 14
v_gene: TRBV28
j_gene: TRBJ1-6
d_gene: -
CDR3aa: CASSFLLEGSPLHF
CDR3nt: TGTGCCAGCAGTTTCTTACTAGAAGGTTCACCCCTCCACTTT

len: 13
v_gene: TRBV28
j_gene: TRBJ1-1
d_gene: -
CDR3aa: CASNKQGNTEAFF
CDR3nt: TGTGCCAGCAATAAACAGGGAAACACTGAAGCTTTCTTT

len: 18
v_gene: TRBV18
j_gene: TRBJ2-1
d_gene: TRBD2
CDR3aa: CASSPYFSGLSSYNEQFF
CDR3nt: TGTGCCAGCTCACCGTACTTTAGCGGGCTGAGCTCCTACAATGAGCAGTTCTTC

len: 17
v_gene: TRBV7-2
j_gene: TRBJ1-1
d_gene: -
CDR3aa: CASSLAWGPGQSFEAFF
CDR3nt: TGTGCCAGCAGCTTAGCTTGGGGGCCCGGACAGAGTTTTGAAGCTTTCTTT

len: 15
v_gene: TRBV5-1
j_gene: TRBJ1-1
d_gene: TRBD1
CDR3aa: CASSLEGQGYTEAFF
CDR3nt: TGCGCCAGCAGCTTGGAGGGACAGGGATATACTGAAGCTTTCTTT

len: 15
v_gene: TRBV4-1
j_gene: TRBJ2-7
d_gene: -
CDR3aa: CASSQGGKFSYEQYF
CDR3nt: TGCGCCAGCAGCCAAGGAGGGAAGTTCTCCTACGAGCAGTACTTC

len: 15
v_gene: TRBV29-1
j_gene: TRBJ1-5
d_gene: -
CDR3aa: CSVEVAGYSNQPQHF
CDR3nt: TGCAGCGTTGAAGTTGCGGGGTATAGCAATCAGCCCCAGCATTTT

len: 13
v_gene: TRBV9
j_gene: TRBJ2-7
d_gene: -
CDR3aa: CASSGRGQYEQYF
CDR3nt: TGTGCCAGCAGCGGGCGGGGGCAATACGAGCAGTACTTC

len: 17
v_gene: TRBV7-2
j_gene: TRBJ2-1
d_gene: -
CDR3aa: CASSYWSAGLANGEQFF
CDR3nt: TGTGCCAGCAGCTATTGGTCCGCGGGGCTTGCGAACGGGGAGCAGTTCTTC